Listed below are T cell receptor beta chains from one sample, sequenced in a study of blood T cell repertoires in COVID-19. Profiling relied on immunoSEQ multiplex PCR, and the TCRdb table lists in-frame clones only, not all of them. The sample has approximately 300,000 clones; over 75% are singletons. Sequenced input: PBMCs or T cells enriched from blood (not recorded which). The receptors derive from a man aged 25 to 40 who had recovered from COVID-19. The CDR3 runs from the conserved cysteine through the conserved F or W.

TRBV2	TRBJ2-7	CASSDLGTGGREQYF
TRBV7-9	TRBJ2-5	CASSSPGLVETQYF
TRBV24-1	TRBJ2-1	CATSEPTDYNEQFF
TRBV12-3/TRBV12-4	TRBJ1-1	CASGLAREAFF
TRBV5-6	TRBJ2-3	CASSFVSGSGTDTQYF
TRBV30	TRBJ2-2	CAWSRTSTGELFF
TRBV11-2	TRBJ2-1	CASNTLRGSNEQFF
TRBV9	TRBJ1-2	CASSALDRGYHYGYTF
TRBV3-1/TRBV3-2	TRBJ2-7	CASSETGVAYEQYF
TRBV5-1	TRBJ2-3	CASSSAGTDTQYF
TRBV4-2	TRBJ2-7	CASSEVAEAYEQYF
TRBV12-5	TRBJ2-5	CASGADRAGETQYF
TRBV11-2	TRBJ2-3	CASSIRFGGTDTQYF
TRBV5-1	TRBJ2-1	CASSPTGGARNEQFF
TRBV21-1	TRBJ2-3	CASSKEGNGTECTDTQYF
TRBV7-9	TRBJ1-4	CASSLGGGEKLFF
TRBV6-5	TRBJ2-7	CASSYGDSRGEQYF
TRBV5-1	TRBJ2-7	CASSLSQSYEQYF
TRBV28	TRBJ1-2	CATQRELYGYTF
TRBV14	TRBJ2-1	CASSRNTGSYNEQFF
TRBV10-1	TRBJ2-1	CASSPTGTGGVDEQFF
TRBV7-2	TRBJ1-4	CASSFRSGQGDEKLFF
TRBV27	TRBJ2-1	CASRLTGGNEQFF
TRBV11-3	TRBJ2-3	CASSPVGLAGGAQYF
TRBV4-1	TRBJ1-1	CASSQATRGRTEAFF
TRBV19	TRBJ1-3	CASSVTSLRTAGNTIYF
TRBV29-1	TRBJ1-2	CSVDQGEDYYGYTF
TRBV27	TRBJ1-4	CASSLRTGHEKLFF
TRBV6-5	TRBJ2-1	CASTGQYNEQFF
TRBV7-8	TRBJ2-1	CASSLAQKQFF
TRBV19	TRBJ1-6	CASSPKALQTGGPRALHF
TRBV5-1	TRBJ1-6	CASSRQGDPYNSPLHF
TRBV21-1	TRBJ2-1	CASSNRDRGSNEQFF
TRBV19	TRBJ2-2	CASSTSSDGYGELFF
TRBV30	TRBJ2-5	CAWTQGAFSGLEETQYF
TRBV5-4	TRBJ2-1	CASSFRWGDSPYNEQFF
TRBV7-2	TRBJ2-3	CASSLPQIDTQYF
TRBV11-3	TRBJ1-2	CASSFRQGASSGYTF
TRBV27	TRBJ1-1	CASIGQAFTEAFF
TRBV29-1	TRBJ1-1	CSSTGGNTEAFF
TRBV27	TRBJ1-1	CATHFYPGQGGTEAFF
TRBV27	TRBJ1-2	CASSFRQGYGYTF
TRBV18	TRBJ2-2	CASSPPATGTSGIGELFF
TRBV27	TRBJ1-2	CASSLQGGSYGYTF
TRBV11-3	TRBJ1-3	CASSLSHRAGNTIYF
TRBV13	TRBJ1-1	CASSLGRSIVTEAFF
TRBV10-1	TRBJ1-1	CASSESYGIREAFF
TRBV3-1/TRBV3-2	TRBJ2-3	CASSPSLTGGADTQYF
TRBV7-8	TRBJ1-4	CASSPKLTSGGAGGEKLFF
TRBV11-3	TRBJ2-5	CASSLRDRGLEETQYF
TRBV2	TRBJ2-7	CASNGQTYEQYF